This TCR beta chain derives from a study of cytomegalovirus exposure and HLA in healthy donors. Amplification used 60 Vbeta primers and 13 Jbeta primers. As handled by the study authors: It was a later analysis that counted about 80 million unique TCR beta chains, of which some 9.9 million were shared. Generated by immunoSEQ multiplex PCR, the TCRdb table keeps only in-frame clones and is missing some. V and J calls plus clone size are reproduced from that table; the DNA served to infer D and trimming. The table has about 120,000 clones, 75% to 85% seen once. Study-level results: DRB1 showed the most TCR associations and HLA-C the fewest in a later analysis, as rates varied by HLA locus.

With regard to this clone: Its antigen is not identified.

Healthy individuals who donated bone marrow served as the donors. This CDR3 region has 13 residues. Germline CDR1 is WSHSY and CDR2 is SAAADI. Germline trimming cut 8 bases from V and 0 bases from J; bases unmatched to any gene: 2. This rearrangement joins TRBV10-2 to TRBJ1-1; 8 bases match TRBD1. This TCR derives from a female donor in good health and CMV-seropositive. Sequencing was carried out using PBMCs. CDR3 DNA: TGCGCCAGCCGGGGACAGGTGAACACTGAAGCTTTCTTT. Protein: CASRGQVNTEAFF.